A selection of T cell receptor beta chains follows, all from one sample in a study of blood T cell repertoires in COVID-19. The assay was immunoSEQ multiplex PCR, and TCRdb's table has in-frame clones only and misses some. The sample holds 100,000 to 150,000 clones, 88% seen once. Sequenced sample: peripheral blood. The origin of the receptors is a human donor in a cohort sampled during active COVID-19. Each CDR3 is given with its conserved first and last residue. The order of the fields is CDR3 DNA, CDR3 protein, D gene, J gene, V gene, clone size. D genes are given only for firm matches. Expanded clones are given a class, and other clones once, few, many or no size at all.

CDR3nt: TGTGCCAGCAGCTTAGGGACTAGGGGTTTGAGGGCCAACGTCCTGACTTTC; CDR3aa: CASSLGTRGLRANVLTF; d_gene: TRBD2; j_gene: TRBJ2-6; v_gene: TRBV7-9; abundance: once
CDR3nt: TGTGCCAGCAGCCTAAGTGGGGGCCTAAACAATGAGCAGTTCTTC; CDR3aa: CASSLSGGLNNEQFF; d_gene: -; j_gene: TRBJ2-1; v_gene: TRBV7-9; abundance: -
CDR3nt: TGTGCCAGCAGCGTAGCTACGGTGACTAGCGGGATAGGCGGGGAGCTGTTTTTT; CDR3aa: CASSVATVTSGIGGELFF; d_gene: TRBD2; j_gene: TRBJ2-2; v_gene: TRBV9; abundance: -
CDR3nt: TGTGCCAGCAGCTTCGGATCGCTAAACGGTCCCAAAGCGCAAGAGACCCAGTACTTC; CDR3aa: CASSFGSLNGPKAQETQYF; d_gene: -; j_gene: TRBJ2-5; v_gene: TRBV7-9; abundance: -
CDR3nt: TGTGCCAGCAGTGCATTTGGTTGGGCCAGGTCAAATTCGGTCCCGTTCTTC; CDR3aa: CASSAFGWARSNSVPFF; d_gene: -; j_gene: TRBJ2-1; v_gene: TRBV2; abundance: -
CDR3nt: TGTGCCAGCAGTGACACAAGTTACAATGAGCAGTTCTTC; CDR3aa: CASSDTSYNEQFF; d_gene: -; j_gene: TRBJ2-1; v_gene: TRBV6-4; abundance: -
CDR3nt: TGTGCCAGCAGTCCCAGGGACACCTATGGCTACACCTTC; CDR3aa: CASSPRDTYGYTF; d_gene: -; j_gene: TRBJ1-2; v_gene: TRBV12-3/TRBV12-4; abundance: -
CDR3nt: TGTGCCAGCAGCGTACTGGACAACTACGAGCAGTACTTC; CDR3aa: CASSVLDNYEQYF; d_gene: -; j_gene: TRBJ2-7; v_gene: TRBV9; abundance: -
CDR3nt: TGTGCCAGCAGCTCTAGCTCTGGAAACACCATATATTTT; CDR3aa: CASSSSSGNTIYF; d_gene: -; j_gene: TRBJ1-3; v_gene: TRBV7-2; abundance: once
CDR3nt: TGTGCCAGCGAGTTAGGGGGCGTGAACACTGAAGCTTTCTTT; CDR3aa: CASELGGVNTEAFF; d_gene: TRBD1; j_gene: TRBJ1-1; v_gene: TRBV6-5; abundance: -
CDR3nt: TGTGCCAGCAGCCAACTGGCGGGGGGCCTCTCAGATACGCAGTATTTT; CDR3aa: CASSQLAGGLSDTQYF; d_gene: TRBD2; j_gene: TRBJ2-3; v_gene: TRBV3-1/TRBV3-2; abundance: -
CDR3nt: TGTGCCAGCAGCTCCGGGAGCTCCTACGAGCAGTACTTC; CDR3aa: CASSSGSSYEQYF; d_gene: -; j_gene: TRBJ2-7; v_gene: TRBV14; abundance: -
CDR3nt: TGTGCCAGCAGTGAAAAGCGGAACTTCTACAATGAGCAGTTCTTC; CDR3aa: CASSEKRNFYNEQFF; d_gene: -; j_gene: TRBJ2-1; v_gene: TRBV6-1; abundance: once
CDR3nt: TGTGCCAGCAGCTTTCTGACAGGGCGGGCTGGGGCCAACGTCCTGACTTTC; CDR3aa: CASSFLTGRAGANVLTF; d_gene: TRBD1; j_gene: TRBJ2-6; v_gene: TRBV13; abundance: -
CDR3nt: TGTGCCAGCAGTGAGTTCGTATCGGGCGAGCAGTACTTC; CDR3aa: CASSEFVSGEQYF; d_gene: -; j_gene: TRBJ2-7; v_gene: TRBV6-1; abundance: -
CDR3nt: TGTGCCAGCAGCTTACAGCCAGGGAACAATCAGCCCCAGCATTTT; CDR3aa: CASSLQPGNNQPQHF; d_gene: -; j_gene: TRBJ1-5; v_gene: TRBV7-8; abundance: few
CDR3nt: TGCGCCAGCAGCTTACAGGGGGACTACGAGCAGTACTTC; CDR3aa: CASSLQGDYEQYF; d_gene: TRBD1; j_gene: TRBJ2-7; v_gene: TRBV5-1; abundance: once
CDR3nt: TGTGCCACCGCAAGGAAAAGCAAGGGCAGGGGAAAAACTGTTTTT; CDR3aa: CATARKSKGRGKTVF; d_gene: -; j_gene: TRBJ1-4; v_gene: TRBV15; abundance: -
CDR3nt: TGCGCCAGCACGGGACAGGCCTCCTCCTACGAGCAGTACTTC; CDR3aa: CASTGQASSYEQYF; d_gene: TRBD1; j_gene: TRBJ2-7; v_gene: TRBV5-1; abundance: -
CDR3nt: TGTGCCAGCACCCAAGGGGGCAGTAACTATGGCTACACCTTC; CDR3aa: CASTQGGSNYGYTF; d_gene: TRBD1; j_gene: TRBJ1-2; v_gene: TRBV16; abundance: -
CDR3nt: TGCGCCAGCAGCTTGGGATCGGGGGGCGGGACTGAAGCTTTCTTT; CDR3aa: CASSLGSGGGTEAFF; d_gene: -; j_gene: TRBJ1-1; v_gene: TRBV5-1; abundance: -
CDR3nt: TGCGCCAGCAGCCAAGGCGGCTACGAGCAGTACTTC; CDR3aa: CASSQGGYEQYF; d_gene: -; j_gene: TRBJ2-7; v_gene: TRBV4-1; abundance: -
CDR3nt: TGTGCCAGCAATTTAGCGGGAGCTAGCGAGCAGTACTTC; CDR3aa: CASNLAGASEQYF; d_gene: TRBD2; j_gene: TRBJ2-7; v_gene: TRBV6-5; abundance: -
CDR3nt: TGTGCCAGCAGGAACCGAACCGGGACAGGTAATTCACCCCTCCACTTT; CDR3aa: CASRNRTGTGNSPLHF; d_gene: TRBD1; j_gene: TRBJ1-6; v_gene: TRBV2; abundance: -
CDR3nt: TGTGCCATCAGTTCCCAGGGGGAAGTTCAGCCCCAGCATTTT; CDR3aa: CAISSQGEVQPQHF; d_gene: TRBD1; j_gene: TRBJ1-5; v_gene: TRBV28; abundance: few
CDR3nt: TGTGCCAGCAGCGTAGAAGAAGGGGCGGAAGCTTTCTTT; CDR3aa: CASSVEEGAEAFF; d_gene: -; j_gene: TRBJ1-1; v_gene: TRBV9; abundance: -
CDR3nt: TGTGCCAGCAGTGGCGGGCAGGCCACAGATACGCAGTATTTT; CDR3aa: CASSGGQATDTQYF; d_gene: -; j_gene: TRBJ2-3; v_gene: TRBV2; abundance: -
CDR3nt: TGTGCCAGCAGCCCCCGGGGTAGCGGGATCCAATCCTACGAGCAGTACTTC; CDR3aa: CASSPRGSGIQSYEQYF; d_gene: TRBD2; j_gene: TRBJ2-7; v_gene: TRBV3-1/TRBV3-2; abundance: -
CDR3nt: TGCGCCAGCAGCCCCGCCGGGGGGAACACTGAAGCTTTCTTT; CDR3aa: CASSPAGGNTEAFF; d_gene: -; j_gene: TRBJ1-1; v_gene: TRBV5-1; abundance: -
CDR3nt: TGTGCCAGTACCCTAAGACAGGGGGAAAACACCATATATTTT; CDR3aa: CASTLRQGENTIYF; d_gene: TRBD1; j_gene: TRBJ1-3; v_gene: TRBV19; abundance: -
CDR3nt: TGTGCCAGCAGCTTTGAGTTTCAGGGGCGCCCTACAGATACGCAGTATTTT; CDR3aa: CASSFEFQGRPTDTQYF; d_gene: -; j_gene: TRBJ2-3; v_gene: TRBV7-9; abundance: -
CDR3nt: TGTGCCAGCATGGGACTAATCACCGGGGAGCTGTTTTTT; CDR3aa: CASMGLITGELFF; d_gene: TRBD2; j_gene: TRBJ2-2; v_gene: TRBV11-2; abundance: -
CDR3nt: TGCGCCAGCAGCTTGGGGAGCGGTGAAGAGACCCAGTACTTC; CDR3aa: CASSLGSGEETQYF; d_gene: -; j_gene: TRBJ2-5; v_gene: TRBV5-1; abundance: -
CDR3nt: TGTGCCTGGAGTGTACGGGACACCGGGGAGCTGTTTTTT; CDR3aa: CAWSVRDTGELFF; d_gene: -; j_gene: TRBJ2-2; v_gene: TRBV30; abundance: -
CDR3nt: TGTGCCAGCAGTTGGACTAGCGGGGTCTACGAGCAGTACTTC; CDR3aa: CASSWTSGVYEQYF; d_gene: TRBD2; j_gene: TRBJ2-7; v_gene: TRBV6-5; abundance: -
CDR3nt: TGTGCCACCAGCAGAGATTCGGGGTCCTATGGCTACACCTTC; CDR3aa: CATSRDSGSYGYTF; d_gene: -; j_gene: TRBJ1-2; v_gene: TRBV15; abundance: -
CDR3nt: TGCGCCAGCAGTGGCAGAGAGGAGGGCCGGAGGACCGGGGAGCTGTTTTTT; CDR3aa: CASSGREEGRRTGELFF; d_gene: -; j_gene: TRBJ2-2; v_gene: TRBV10-1; abundance: -
CDR3nt: TGTGCCAGTAGGGGGGGACGGGACAGCTTCGAGCAGTACTTC; CDR3aa: CASRGGRDSFEQYF; d_gene: -; j_gene: TRBJ2-7; v_gene: TRBV19; abundance: -
CDR3nt: TGTGCCAGCAGGGCCGACAGGGGACAAGGCTACGAGCAGTACTTC; CDR3aa: CASRADRGQGYEQYF; d_gene: TRBD1; j_gene: TRBJ2-7; v_gene: TRBV6-5; abundance: once
CDR3nt: TGTGCCAGCAAAGGCGGACTAGCGGTCTACGAGCAGTACTTC; CDR3aa: CASKGGLAVYEQYF; d_gene: TRBD2; j_gene: TRBJ2-7; v_gene: TRBV28; abundance: -
CDR3nt: TGCGCCAGCACTACAGGGGGCTGGGGCACCGGGGAGCTGTTTTTT; CDR3aa: CASTTGGWGTGELFF; d_gene: TRBD1; j_gene: TRBJ2-2; v_gene: TRBV5-1; abundance: -
CDR3nt: TGTGCCAGCAGCCCAGGGTTATACGGCTACACCTTC; CDR3aa: CASSPGLYGYTF; d_gene: -; j_gene: TRBJ1-2; v_gene: TRBV9; abundance: once
CDR3nt: TGTGCCAGCTCACCACCGGGATTCAGCCGGGGTGAGCAGTTCTTC; CDR3aa: CASSPPGFSRGEQFF; d_gene: -; j_gene: TRBJ2-1; v_gene: TRBV18; abundance: -